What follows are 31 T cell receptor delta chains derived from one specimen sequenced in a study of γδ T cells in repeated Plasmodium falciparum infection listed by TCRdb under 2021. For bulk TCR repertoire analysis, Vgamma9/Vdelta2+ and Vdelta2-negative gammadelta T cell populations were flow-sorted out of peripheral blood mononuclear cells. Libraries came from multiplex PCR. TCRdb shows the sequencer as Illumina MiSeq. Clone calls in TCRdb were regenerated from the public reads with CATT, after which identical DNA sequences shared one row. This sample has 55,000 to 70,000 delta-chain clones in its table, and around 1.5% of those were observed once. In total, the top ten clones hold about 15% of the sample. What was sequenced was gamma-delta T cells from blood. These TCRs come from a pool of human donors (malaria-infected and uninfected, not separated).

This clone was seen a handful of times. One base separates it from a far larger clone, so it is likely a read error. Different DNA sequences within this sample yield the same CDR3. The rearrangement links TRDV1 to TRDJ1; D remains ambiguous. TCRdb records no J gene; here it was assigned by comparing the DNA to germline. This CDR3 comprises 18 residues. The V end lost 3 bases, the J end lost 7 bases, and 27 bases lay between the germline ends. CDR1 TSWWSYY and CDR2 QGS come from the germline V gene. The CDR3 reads CALGDPLGSLLGAFKLIF. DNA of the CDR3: TGTGCTCTTGGGGACCCCCTCGGTTCTTTACTAGGGGCCTTTAAACTCATCTTT.

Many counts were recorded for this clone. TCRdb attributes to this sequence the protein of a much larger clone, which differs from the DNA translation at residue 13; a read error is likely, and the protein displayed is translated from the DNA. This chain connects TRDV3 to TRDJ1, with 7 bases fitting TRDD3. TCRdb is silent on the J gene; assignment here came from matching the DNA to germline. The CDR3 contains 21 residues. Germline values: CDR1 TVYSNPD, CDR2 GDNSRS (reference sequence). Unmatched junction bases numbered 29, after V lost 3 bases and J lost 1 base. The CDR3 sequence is CAFESSLRRSWGSSRTDKLIF. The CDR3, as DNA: TGTGCCTTCGAATCCAGCCTTCGTAGGTCCTGGGGGTCCTCCCGCACCGATAAACTCATCTTT.

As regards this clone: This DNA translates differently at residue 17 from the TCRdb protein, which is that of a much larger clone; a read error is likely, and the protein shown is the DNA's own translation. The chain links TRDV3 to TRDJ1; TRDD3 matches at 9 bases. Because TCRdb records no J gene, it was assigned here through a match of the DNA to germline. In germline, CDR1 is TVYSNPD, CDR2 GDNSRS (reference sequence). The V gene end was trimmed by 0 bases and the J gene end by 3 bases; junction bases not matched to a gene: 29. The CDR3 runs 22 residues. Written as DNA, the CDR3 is TGTGCCTTTAGATTCCCGTACTGGGGGACCCGCGCCAGGTCACAATACGCCGATAAACTCATCTTT. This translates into CAFRFPYWGTRARSQYADKLIF.

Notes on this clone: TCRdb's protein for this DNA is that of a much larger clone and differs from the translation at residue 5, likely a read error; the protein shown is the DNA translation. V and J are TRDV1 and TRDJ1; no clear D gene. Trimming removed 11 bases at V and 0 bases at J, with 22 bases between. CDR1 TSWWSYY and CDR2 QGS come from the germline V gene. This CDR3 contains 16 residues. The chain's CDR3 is CAYSALDGLYTDKLIF. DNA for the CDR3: TGTGCTTATTCGGCTTTAGATGGTCTGTACACCGATAAACTCATCTTT.

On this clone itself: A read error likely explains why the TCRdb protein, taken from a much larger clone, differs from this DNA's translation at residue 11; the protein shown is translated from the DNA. This CDR3 is CAFREGRFSPLWGPGRTDKLIF. CDR3 nucleotides: TGTGCCTTTCGTGAAGGGCGCTTCTCCCCTCTCTGGGGTCCAGGGAGAACCGATAAACTCATCTTT. The chain has TRDV3 and TRDJ1, with D perhaps matching TRDD3 (6 bases). Trimming took 2 bases from V and 2 from J, leaving 39 bases between them. Germline lookup yields CDR1 TVYSNPD and CDR2 GDNSRS (reference sequence). This CDR3 is built from 22 residues.

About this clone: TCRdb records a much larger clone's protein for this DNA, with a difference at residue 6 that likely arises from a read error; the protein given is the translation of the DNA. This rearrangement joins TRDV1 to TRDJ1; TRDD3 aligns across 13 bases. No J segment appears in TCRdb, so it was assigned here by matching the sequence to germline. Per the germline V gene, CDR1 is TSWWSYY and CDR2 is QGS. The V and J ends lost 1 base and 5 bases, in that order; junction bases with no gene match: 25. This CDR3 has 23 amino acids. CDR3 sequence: CALGEPVRPSYFFHWGIRDKLIF. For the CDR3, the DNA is TGTGCTCTTGGGGAACCAGTTAGGCCTTCCTACTTTTTCCACTGGGGGATACGGGATAAACTCATCTTT.

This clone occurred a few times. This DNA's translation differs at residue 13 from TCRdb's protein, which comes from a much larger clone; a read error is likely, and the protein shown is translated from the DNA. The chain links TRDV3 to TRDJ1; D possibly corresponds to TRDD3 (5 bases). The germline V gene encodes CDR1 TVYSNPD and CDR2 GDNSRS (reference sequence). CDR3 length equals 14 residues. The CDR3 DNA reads TGTGCCTTTCACGACCCGATTTGGGGCGATAAACTCACCTTT. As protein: CAFHDPIWGDKLTF.

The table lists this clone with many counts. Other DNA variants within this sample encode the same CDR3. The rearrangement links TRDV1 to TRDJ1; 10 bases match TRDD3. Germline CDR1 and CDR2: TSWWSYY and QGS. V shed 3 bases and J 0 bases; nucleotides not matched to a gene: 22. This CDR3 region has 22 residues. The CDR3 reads CALGEYSAYWGIVEAYTDKLIF. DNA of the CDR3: TGTGCTCTTGGGGAGTATTCAGCGTACTGGGGGATTGTGGAAGCGTACACCGATAAACTCATCTTT.

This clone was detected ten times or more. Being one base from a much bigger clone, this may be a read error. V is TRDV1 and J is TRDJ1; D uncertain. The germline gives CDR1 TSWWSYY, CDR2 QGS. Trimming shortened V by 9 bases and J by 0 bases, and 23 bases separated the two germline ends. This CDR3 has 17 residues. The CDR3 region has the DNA TGTGCTCTCCGGTGGGCGTCCACGAAAAAGCACACCGATAAACTCATCTTT. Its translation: CALRWASTKKHTDKLIF.

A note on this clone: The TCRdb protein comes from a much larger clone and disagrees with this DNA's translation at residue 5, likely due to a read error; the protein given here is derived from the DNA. CDR3 loop: CALGEVPYSFFLGDTRGTDKLIF. The CDR3 coding sequence is TGTGCTCTTGGGGAGGTCCCCTACTCTTTCTTCCTGGGGGATACGAGGGGGACCGATAAACTCATCTTT. The V gene is TRDV1, the J gene TRDJ1; 12 nucleotides match TRDD3. TCRdb is silent on the J gene; assignment here came from matching the DNA to germline. V gave up 3 bases and J gave up 2 bases; unmatched junction bases: 25. Germline CDR1 and CDR2: TSWWSYY and QGS. The CDR3 extends over 23 amino acids.

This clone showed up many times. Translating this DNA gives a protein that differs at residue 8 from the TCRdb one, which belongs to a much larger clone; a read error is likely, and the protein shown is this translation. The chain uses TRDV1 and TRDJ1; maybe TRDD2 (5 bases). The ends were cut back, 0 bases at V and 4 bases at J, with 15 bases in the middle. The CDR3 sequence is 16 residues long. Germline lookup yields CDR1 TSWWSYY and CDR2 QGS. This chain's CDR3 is CALGELLQGASDKLIF. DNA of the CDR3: TGTGCTCTTGGGGAACTCCTACAGGGTGCTAGCGATAAACTCATCTTT.

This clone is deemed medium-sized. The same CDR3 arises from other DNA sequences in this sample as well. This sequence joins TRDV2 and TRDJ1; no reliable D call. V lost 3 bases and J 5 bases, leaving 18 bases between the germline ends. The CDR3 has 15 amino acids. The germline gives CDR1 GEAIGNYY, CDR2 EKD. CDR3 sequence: CACDSGGFTTDKLIF. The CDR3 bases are TGTGCCTGTGACTCCGGAGGGTTCACGACTGATAAACTCATCTTT.

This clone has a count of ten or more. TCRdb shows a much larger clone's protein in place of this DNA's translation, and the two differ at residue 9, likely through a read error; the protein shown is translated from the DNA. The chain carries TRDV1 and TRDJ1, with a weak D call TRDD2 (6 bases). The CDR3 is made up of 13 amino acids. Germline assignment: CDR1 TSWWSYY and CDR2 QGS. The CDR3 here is CALFLLNTGKLIF. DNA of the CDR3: TGTGCTCTATTCCTATTGAACACCGGTAAACTCATCTTT.

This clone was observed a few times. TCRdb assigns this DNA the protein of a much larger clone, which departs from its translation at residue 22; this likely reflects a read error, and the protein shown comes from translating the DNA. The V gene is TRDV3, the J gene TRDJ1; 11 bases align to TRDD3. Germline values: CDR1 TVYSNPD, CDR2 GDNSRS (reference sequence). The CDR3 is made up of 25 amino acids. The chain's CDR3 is CAFPLSFHVLHSVLGDKEHTDRLIF. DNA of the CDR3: TGTGCCTTCCCACTAAGCTTCCACGTTCTACATTCGGTACTGGGGGATAAGGAGCACACCGATAGACTCATCTTT.

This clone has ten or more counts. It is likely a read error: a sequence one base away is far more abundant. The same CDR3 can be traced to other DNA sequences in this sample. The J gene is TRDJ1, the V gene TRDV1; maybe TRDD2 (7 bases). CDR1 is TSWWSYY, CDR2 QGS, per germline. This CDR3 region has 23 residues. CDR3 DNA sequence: TGTGCTCTTGGGGAACCGTTTCCTACTACCGGCCTCTGGGGCTGGGGACACACCGACAAACTCATCTTT. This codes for CALGEPFPTTGLWGWGHTDKLIF.

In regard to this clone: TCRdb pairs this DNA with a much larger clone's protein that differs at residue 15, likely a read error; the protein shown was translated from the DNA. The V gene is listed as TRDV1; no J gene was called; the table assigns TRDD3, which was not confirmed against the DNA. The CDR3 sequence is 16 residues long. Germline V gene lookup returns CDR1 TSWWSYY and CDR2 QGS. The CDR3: CALGAYGLGEMSGLTF. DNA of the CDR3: TGTGCTCTTGGGGCCTATGGACTGGGGGAAATGTCTGGACTCACCTTT.

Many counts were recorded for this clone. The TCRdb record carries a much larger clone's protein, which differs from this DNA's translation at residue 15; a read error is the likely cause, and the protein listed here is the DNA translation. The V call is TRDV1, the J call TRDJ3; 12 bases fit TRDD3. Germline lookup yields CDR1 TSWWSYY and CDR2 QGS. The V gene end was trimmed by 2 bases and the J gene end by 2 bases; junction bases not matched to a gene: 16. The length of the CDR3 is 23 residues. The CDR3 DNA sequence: TGTGCTCTTGGGGAATCGGCGAACGACTGGGGGATACCGAGCCCCTGGGACACCCGACAGATGTTTTTC. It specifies CALGESANDWGIPSPWDTRQMFF.

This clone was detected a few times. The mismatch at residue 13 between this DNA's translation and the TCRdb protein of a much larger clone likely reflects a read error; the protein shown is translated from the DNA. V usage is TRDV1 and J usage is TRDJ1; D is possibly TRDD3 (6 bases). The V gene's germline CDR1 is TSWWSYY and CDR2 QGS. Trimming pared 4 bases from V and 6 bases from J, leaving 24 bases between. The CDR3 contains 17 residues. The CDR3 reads CALGAEGGTPGTNKLIF. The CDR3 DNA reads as TGTGCTCTTGGGGCCGAAGGGGGGACCCCGGGTACCAATAAACTCATCTTT.

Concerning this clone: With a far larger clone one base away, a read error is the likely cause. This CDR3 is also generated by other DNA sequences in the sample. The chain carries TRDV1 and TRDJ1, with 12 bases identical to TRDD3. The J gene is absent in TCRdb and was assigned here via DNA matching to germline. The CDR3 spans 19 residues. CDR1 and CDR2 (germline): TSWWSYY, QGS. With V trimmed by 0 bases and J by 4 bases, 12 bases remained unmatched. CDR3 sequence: CALGELGSWGIRDGDKLIF. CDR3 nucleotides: TGTGCTCTTGGGGAACTGGGTTCCTGGGGGATACGAGACGGCGATAAACTCATCTTT.

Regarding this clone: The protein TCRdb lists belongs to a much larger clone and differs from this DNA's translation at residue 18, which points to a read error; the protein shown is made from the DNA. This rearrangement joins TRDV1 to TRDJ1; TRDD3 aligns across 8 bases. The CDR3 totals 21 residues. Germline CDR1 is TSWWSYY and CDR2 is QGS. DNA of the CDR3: TGTGCTCTTGGGTCACGGTTAAAGGGACAACTACTGGGGGCGTACACCGATAGACTCATCTTT. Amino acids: CALGSRLKGQLLGAYTDRLIF.

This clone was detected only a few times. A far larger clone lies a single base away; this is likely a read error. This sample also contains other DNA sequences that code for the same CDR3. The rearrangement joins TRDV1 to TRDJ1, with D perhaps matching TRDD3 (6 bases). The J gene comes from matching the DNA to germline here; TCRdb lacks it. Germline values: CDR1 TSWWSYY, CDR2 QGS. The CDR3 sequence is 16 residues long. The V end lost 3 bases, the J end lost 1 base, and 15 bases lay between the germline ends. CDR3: CALGELPLGLTDKLIF. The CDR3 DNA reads TGTGCTCTTGGGGAGCTTCCCCTGGGGCTCACCGATAAACTCATCTTT.

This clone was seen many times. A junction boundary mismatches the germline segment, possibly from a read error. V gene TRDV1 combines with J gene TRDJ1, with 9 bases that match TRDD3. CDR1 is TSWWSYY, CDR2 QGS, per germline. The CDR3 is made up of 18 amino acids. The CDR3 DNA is TGCGCTCTTGGGGAGCGGATTACTGGGGGAATCTACACCGATAAACTCATCTTT. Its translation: CALGERITGGIYTDKLIF.

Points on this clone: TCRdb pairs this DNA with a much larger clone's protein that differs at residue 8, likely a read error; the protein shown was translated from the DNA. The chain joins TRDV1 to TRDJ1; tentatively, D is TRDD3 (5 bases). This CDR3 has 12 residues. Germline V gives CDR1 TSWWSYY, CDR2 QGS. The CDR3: CALGGDTVKLIF. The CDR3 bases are TGTGCTCTTGGTGGGGACACCGTTAAACTCATCTTT.

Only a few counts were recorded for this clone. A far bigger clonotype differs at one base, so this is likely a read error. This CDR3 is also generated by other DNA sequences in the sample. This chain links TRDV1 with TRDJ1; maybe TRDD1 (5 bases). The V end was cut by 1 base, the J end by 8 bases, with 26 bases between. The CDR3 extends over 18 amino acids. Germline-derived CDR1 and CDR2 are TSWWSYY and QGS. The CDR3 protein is CALGEPLREGDSAGKLIF. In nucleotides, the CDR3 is TGTGCTCTTGGGGAACCTCTTCGAGAGGGAGATAGTGCCGGGAAACTCATCTTT.

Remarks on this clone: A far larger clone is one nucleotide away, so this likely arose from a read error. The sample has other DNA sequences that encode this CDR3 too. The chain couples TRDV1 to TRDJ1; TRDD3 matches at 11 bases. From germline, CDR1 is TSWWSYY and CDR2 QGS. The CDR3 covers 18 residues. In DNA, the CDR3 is TGCGCTCTTATCCCTACGCTGGGGGATACCCCGTACACCGATAAACTCATCTTT. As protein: CALIPTLGDTPYTDKLIF.

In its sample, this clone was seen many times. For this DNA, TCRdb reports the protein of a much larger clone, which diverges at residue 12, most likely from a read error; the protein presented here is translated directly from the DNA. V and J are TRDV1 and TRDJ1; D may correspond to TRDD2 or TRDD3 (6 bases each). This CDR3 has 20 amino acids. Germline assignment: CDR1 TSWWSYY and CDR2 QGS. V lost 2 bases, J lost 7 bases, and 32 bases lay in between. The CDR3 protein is CALGERGLPVFRGTTIKLIF. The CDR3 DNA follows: TGTGCTCTTGGGGAAAGAGGGCTTCCTGTCTTCCGGGGGACAACTATTAAACTCATCTTT.

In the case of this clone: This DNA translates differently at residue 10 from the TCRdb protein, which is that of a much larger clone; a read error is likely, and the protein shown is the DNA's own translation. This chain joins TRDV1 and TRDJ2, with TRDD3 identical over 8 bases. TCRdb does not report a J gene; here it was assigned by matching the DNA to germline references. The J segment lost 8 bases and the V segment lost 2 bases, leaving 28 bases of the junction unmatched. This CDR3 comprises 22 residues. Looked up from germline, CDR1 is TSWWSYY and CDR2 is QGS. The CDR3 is CALGEIFPYRGISARAVAQLFF. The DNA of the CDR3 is TGTGCTCTTGGGGAAATCTTCCCGTACCGGGGGATATCGGCTCGAGCCGTGGCACAACTCTTCTTT.

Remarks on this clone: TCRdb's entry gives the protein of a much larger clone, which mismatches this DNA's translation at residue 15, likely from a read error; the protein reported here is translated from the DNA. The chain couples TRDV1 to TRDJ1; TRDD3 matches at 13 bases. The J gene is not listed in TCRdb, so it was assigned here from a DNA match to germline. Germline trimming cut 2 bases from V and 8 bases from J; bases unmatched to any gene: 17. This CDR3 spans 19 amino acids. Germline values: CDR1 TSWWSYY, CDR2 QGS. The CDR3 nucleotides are TGTGCTCTTGGGGAAGGGGCTAAAACCCGTACTGGGGGATACGGCAAACTCATCTTT. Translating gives CALGEGAKTRTGGYGKLIF.

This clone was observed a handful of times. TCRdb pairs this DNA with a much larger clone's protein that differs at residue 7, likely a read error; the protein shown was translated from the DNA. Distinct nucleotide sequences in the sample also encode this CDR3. CDR3 bases: TGTGCTCTTGGGGAACTGAGGCCTTCCTACGACTGGGGGATACAAGGGAACACCGATAAACTCATCTTT. Translated: CALGELRPSYDWGIQGNTDKLIF. The chain couples TRDV1 to TRDJ1; TRDD3 matches 12 bases. No J gene was available from TCRdb, and it was assigned here by a germline match of the DNA. The V gene's germline CDR1 is TSWWSYY and CDR2 QGS. The CDR3 runs to 23 residues. The J segment lost 0 bases and the V segment lost 0 bases, leaving 20 bases of the junction unmatched.

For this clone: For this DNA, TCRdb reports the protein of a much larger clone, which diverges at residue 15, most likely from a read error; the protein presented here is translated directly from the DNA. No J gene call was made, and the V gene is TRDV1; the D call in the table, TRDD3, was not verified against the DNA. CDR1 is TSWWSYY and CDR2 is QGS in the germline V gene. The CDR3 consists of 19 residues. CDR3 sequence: CALGLYGKWRWAYTGKLTF. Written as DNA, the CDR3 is TGTGCTCTTGGGCTATACGGTAAATGGCGTTGGGCCTACACTGGTAAACTCACCTTT.

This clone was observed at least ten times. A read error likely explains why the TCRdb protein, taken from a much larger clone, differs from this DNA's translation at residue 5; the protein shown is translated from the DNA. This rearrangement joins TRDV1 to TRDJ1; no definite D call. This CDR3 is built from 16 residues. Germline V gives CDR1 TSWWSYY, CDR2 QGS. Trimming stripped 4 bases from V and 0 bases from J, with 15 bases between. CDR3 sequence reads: CALGVTRAAYTDKLIF. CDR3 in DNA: TGTGCTCTTGGGGTAACAAGGGCCGCGTACACCGATAAACTCATCTTT.